This is a list of T cell receptor beta chains from one sample in a study of PD-L1 blockade in urothelial cancer. The protocol was immunoSEQ multiplex PCR, while the TCRdb copy is restricted to in-frame clones and leaves out a portion. Among roughly 63,000 clones, 81% were seen once, and the ten largest hold around 3.2%. The sequencing here drew on PBMCs, taken around atezolizumab (anti-PD-L1) treatment. The receptors derive from a man in his sixties or seventies with urothelial cancer. Each CDR3 is given without its conserved first and last residue. Each record gives: D gene, V gene, CDR3 protein. The D gene is left open where the match is weak.

d_call: TRBD2
v_call: TRBV18
cdr3_aa: ASSLGTSGRFSYNEQF

d_call: -
v_call: TRBV11-2
cdr3_aa: ASSLIRGGRNEQY

d_call: -
v_call: TRBV11-2
cdr3_aa: ASSLELRVTQETQY

d_call: -
v_call: TRBV4-1
cdr3_aa: ASSPSRLLADSYNEQF

d_call: TRBD2
v_call: TRBV30
cdr3_aa: AWSGGREGRELF

d_call: -
v_call: TRBV15
cdr3_aa: ASGPLRGPQH

d_call: -
v_call: TRBV6-4
cdr3_aa: ASSDGQGHTGELF

d_call: TRBD2
v_call: TRBV5-4
cdr3_aa: ASSFVMTSGSNEQF

d_call: TRBD2
v_call: TRBV19
cdr3_aa: ASSTISGRPYNEQF

d_call: TRBD1
v_call: TRBV18
cdr3_aa: ASQPGAGGWLATGELF

d_call: -
v_call: TRBV5-1
cdr3_aa: ASSLWGDRRFQETQY

d_call: TRBD2
v_call: TRBV30
cdr3_aa: AWTLAGGSSYNEQF

d_call: TRBD1
v_call: TRBV15
cdr3_aa: ATSADRGYGYT

d_call: TRBD1
v_call: TRBV11-1
cdr3_aa: ASSSDRAELVTGELF

d_call: TRBD2
v_call: TRBV7-9
cdr3_aa: ASRGAIVAGVTGELF

d_call: -
v_call: TRBV5-1
cdr3_aa: ASSLVLASYEQY

d_call: TRBD2
v_call: TRBV5-1
cdr3_aa: ASSLGPSTSGSFADTQY

d_call: TRBD1
v_call: TRBV19
cdr3_aa: ASSGTDYGYT

d_call: TRBD1
v_call: TRBV29-1
cdr3_aa: SVTGTASYEQY

d_call: -
v_call: TRBV12-5
cdr3_aa: ASGLGQETGELF

d_call: -
v_call: TRBV2
cdr3_aa: ASSEIRTGSETQY

d_call: -
v_call: TRBV19
cdr3_aa: ASSMTDSPYEQY

d_call: -
v_call: TRBV5-1
cdr3_aa: ASSLVGVTVTDTQY

d_call: TRBD2
v_call: TRBV5-1
cdr3_aa: ASSRGTSAQETQY

d_call: TRBD2
v_call: TRBV19
cdr3_aa: ASSSGLAEETQY

d_call: -
v_call: TRBV10-1
cdr3_aa: ASSESGSGGQETQY

d_call: TRBD1
v_call: TRBV27
cdr3_aa: ASRQGRMTEAF

d_call: -
v_call: TRBV5-1
cdr3_aa: ASSLEQSRSPLH

d_call: -
v_call: TRBV18
cdr3_aa: ASSPFAGGSGTDTQY

d_call: -
v_call: TRBV5-6
cdr3_aa: ASTPEGSGVNTEAF

d_call: -
v_call: TRBV5-4
cdr3_aa: ASSHDPGQRNTEAF

d_call: -
v_call: TRBV19
cdr3_aa: ASSWGGAYQETQY

d_call: TRBD1
v_call: TRBV27
cdr3_aa: ASSLRGTGASTDTQY

d_call: -
v_call: TRBV5-1
cdr3_aa: ASSIEARGTEAF

d_call: TRBD2
v_call: TRBV10-3
cdr3_aa: AIRAGLNNEQF

d_call: TRBD1
v_call: TRBV19
cdr3_aa: ASSADRVEYGYT

d_call: -
v_call: TRBV27
cdr3_aa: ASSPLPREPNEKLF

d_call: -
v_call: TRBV29-1
cdr3_aa: SVEDGTTNEKLF

d_call: TRBD2
v_call: TRBV19
cdr3_aa: ASTSRGRARINNEQF